Presented here are 25 T cell receptor beta chains from one specimen sequenced in a study of cytomegalovirus exposure and HLA in healthy donors. PCR primers comprised 60 Vbeta and 13 Jbeta primers. Profiling relied on immunoSEQ multiplex PCR, and the TCRdb table lists in-frame clones only, not all of them. The sample holds about 180,000 clones; about 78% are singletons and the top ten take about 2.4%. The source material was PBMCs. The receptors here all came from a man aged 55 to 70 in good health and CMV-seronegative.

The chain links TRBV7-8 to TRBJ1-6; 10 nucleotides match TRBD1. V shed 2 bases, J shed 10 bases, and the junction held 8 bases outside the gene matches. CDR1 and CDR2 from the germline V gene are SGHVS and FQNEAQ. The CDR3 consists of 16 residues. For the CDR3, the DNA is TGTGCCAGCAGCTTAAGCGCGGGGACAGGGGACTCACCCCTCCACTTT. Its protein is CASSLSAGTGDSPLHF. Full variable domain (missing parts from reference TRBV7-8 and TRBJ1-6): GAGVSQSPRYKVAKRGQDVALRCDPISGHVSLFWYQQALGQGPEFLTYFQNEAQLDKSGLPSDRFFAERPEGSVSTLKIQRTQQEDSAVYLCASSLSAGTGDSPLHFGNGTRLTVT.

This chain uses TRBV14 with TRBJ2-7; 8 bases match TRBD2. The junction had 9 bases not matched to a gene; V was cut back by 3 bases and J by 2 bases. The CDR3 covers 16 residues. Germline V gene lookup returns CDR1 SGHDN and CDR2 FVKESK. DNA of the CDR3: TGTGCCAGCAGCCAGGGAACTAGCGGACTTACCTACGAGCAGTACTTC. Translating gives CASSQGTSGLTYEQYF. Full variable domain (rest looked up from reference TRBV14 and TRBJ2-7): EAGVTQFPSHSVIEKGQTVTLRCDPISGHDNLYWYRRVMGKEIKFLLHFVKESKQDESGMPNNRFLAERTGGTYSTLKVQPAELEDSGVYFCASSQGTSGLTYEQYFGPGTRLTVT.

The sample holds one count of this clone. The rearrangement links TRBV5-6 to TRBJ2-5, with D tentatively TRBD1 (5 bases). Gene TRBJ2-7 matches the end of the DNA better, so the J call may be wrong. The length of the CDR3 is 13 residues. The germline V gene has CDR1 SGHDT and CDR2 YYEEEE. For the CDR3, the DNA is TGTGCCAGCAGCTCGGACAATTACTACGAGCAGTACTTC. It encodes CASSSDNYYEQYF.

This clone occurred a few times. The chain carries TRBV6-1 and TRBJ2-2; tentative D call: TRBD2 (5 bases). V was cut by 6 bases and J by 6 bases, with 11 bases left in between. CDR1 and CDR2 (germline): MNHNS, SASEGT. This CDR3 comprises 13 residues. The CDR3 coding sequence is TGTGCCAGCAGCGGGAAGAGGGCCGGGGAGCTGTTTTTT. It yields the protein CASSGKRAGELFF.

The rearrangement joins TRBV6-1 to TRBJ2-7; 11 positions match TRBD1. The trim removed 5 bases at V and 7 bases at J, leaving 7 bases unmatched. CDR1 is MNHNS, CDR2 SASEGT, per germline. This CDR3 is built from 14 residues. The DNA of the CDR3 is TGTGCCAGCAGTAACGCCGGGACAGGGGGAGAGCAGTACTTC. It yields the protein CASSNAGTGGEQYF.

V usage is TRBV16 and J usage is TRBJ1-2; D gene unclear. Germline CDR1 reads KGHSY; CDR2 reads FQNENV. With 3 bases removed from V and 3 bases from J, the gap between germline ends came to 14 bases. This CDR3 comprises 15 residues. The DNA for the CDR3 is TGTGCCAGCAGCCAGTCGGGAGGGCTGGACTATGGCTACACCTTC. Translation gives CASSQSGGLDYGYTF. The full variable domain, completed using reference TRBV16 and TRBJ1-2, is GEEVAQTPKHLVRGEGQKAKLYCAPIKGHSYVFWYQQVLKNEFKFLISFQNENVFDETGMPKERFSAKCLPNSPCSLEIQATKLEDSAVYFCASSQSGGLDYGYTFGSGTRLTVV.

This chain links TRBV30 with TRBJ2-7; 10 nucleotides match TRBD2. With V trimmed by 4 bases and J by 7 bases, 7 bases remained unmatched. The CDR3 totals 13 residues. Germline lookup yields CDR1 GTSNPN and CDR2 SVGIG (reference sequence). CDR3 nucleotides: TGTGCCTGGATAGGAGCGGGAGGGAGTGAGCAGTACTTC. Translating it yields CAWIGAGGSEQYF.

V gene TRBV2 combines with J gene TRBJ1-6, with 8 positions matching TRBD1. The germline gives CDR1 SNHLY, CDR2 FYNNEI. The CDR3 is 15 amino acids. Trimming at V came to 5 bases and at J to 6 bases, leaving 6 bases not matched to a gene. CDR3 in amino acids: CASSIGQGRNSPLHF. The CDR3 region has the DNA TGTGCCAGCAGTATTGGACAGGGCCGTAATTCACCCCTCCACTTT. Supplemented by reference TRBV2 and TRBJ1-6, the full variable domain reads EPEVTQTPSHQVTQMGQEVILRCVPISNHLYFYWYRQILGQKVEFLVSFYNNEISEKSEIFDDQFSVERPDGSNFTLKIRSTKLEDSAMYFCASSIGQGRNSPLHFGNGTRLTVT.

The chain couples TRBV27 to TRBJ2-1, with 7 bases lining up with TRBD1. Per germline, CDR1 MNHEY and CDR2 SMNVEV (reference sequence). CDR3 length: 15 residues. V was pared by 9 bases and J by 5 bases, with 13 bases of the junction left unmatched. As DNA, the CDR3 is TGTGCCAGTTACTCTAGGGGGCTGCCAAACAATGAGCAGTTCTTC. This codes for CASYSRGLPNNEQFF.

V usage is TRBV6-5 and J usage is TRBJ2-7; 8 bases agree with TRBD2. CDR1 is MNHEY, CDR2 SVGAGI, per germline. The trim removed 5 bases at V and 3 bases at J, leaving 3 bases unmatched. The CDR3 spans 13 residues. The CDR3 DNA follows: TGTGCCAGCAGTCCCAGCGGGAGCTACGAGCAGTACTTC. Its translation is CASSPSGSYEQYF.

The chain links TRBV6-1 to TRBJ2-1, with D unclear. Trimming took 10 bases from V and 8 from J, leaving 15 bases between them. This CDR3 spans 12 amino acids. Germline V CDR1 and CDR2: MNHNS, SASEGT. CDR3 amino acids: CATGYTLDEQFF. Written as DNA, the CDR3 is TGTGCCACCGGGTATACGCTGGATGAGCAGTTCTTC.

The chain is built from TRBV27 and TRBJ1-4; 9 bases line up with TRBD1. The CDR3 has 13 amino acids. Trimming cost V 6 bases and J 6 bases; bases outside gene matches: 2. Looked up from germline, CDR1 is MNHEY and CDR2 is SMNVEV (reference sequence). Written as DNA, the CDR3 is TGTGCCAGCAGGCGGGACAGGGATGAAAAACTGTTTTTT. Amino acid sequence: CASRRDRDEKLFF.

V is TRBV11-2 and J is TRBJ1-2; D remains unclear. Germline CDR1 and CDR2: SGHAT and FQNNGV. CDR3 length: 14 amino acids. The V gene lost 4 bases and the J gene lost 4 bases, with 13 bases spanning the gap. Here the CDR3 DNA reads TGTGCCAGCAGCTCGCACAGATTCCCCTATGGCTACACCTTC. Its translation: CASSSHRFPYGYTF.

V usage is TRBV10-3 and J usage is TRBJ2-3; D not certain. This CDR3 comprises 14 residues. Germline CDR1 and CDR2: ENHRY and SYGVKD. The ends were cut back, 3 bases at V and 4 bases at J, with 11 bases in the middle. The DNA for the CDR3 is TGTGCCATCAGTGATGTTGGCAGATCAGATACGCAGTATTTT. Encoded protein: CAISDVGRSDTQYF.

CDR3 coding DNA: TGTGCCAGCAGTGAAGGTTCAGGGCTAAGGGGCTACACCTTC. It yields the protein CASSEGSGLRGYTF. The chain couples TRBV6-1 to TRBJ1-2; TRBD1 is a possible D gene (5 bases). V gave up 1 base and J gave up 8 bases, with 14 bases separating them. The CDR3 runs to 14 residues. Germline V gene sequence: CDR1 MNHNS, CDR2 SASEGT.

The chain joins TRBV6-6 to TRBJ1-2; the match to TRBD1 covers 9 bases. The germline CDR1 and CDR2 sequences are MNHNY and SVGAGI (reference sequence). This CDR3 comprises 13 residues. The trim removed 6 bases at V and 7 bases at J, leaving 6 bases unmatched. CDR3 nucleotides: TGTGCCAGCAGCACTGACAGGGGGTCTGGCTACACCTTC. Translation: CASSTDRGSGYTF.

This chain links TRBV6-6 with TRBJ1-2; D possibly corresponds to TRBD1 (6 bases). Trimming removed 2 bases at V and 5 bases at J, with 12 bases between. Germline loops: CDR1 MNHNY, CDR2 SVGAGI (reference sequence). The CDR3 consists of 14 residues. CDR3 in amino acids: CASSYVEGTYGYTF. The CDR3 DNA reads as TGTGCCAGCAGTTACGTTGAGGGGACATATGGCTACACCTTC.

V gene TRBV10-2 combines with J gene TRBJ2-1, with TRBD1 matching 9 bases. This CDR3 region has 14 residues. J gave up 7 bases and V 3 bases, and 4 bases lay outside the gene matches. CDR1 is WSHSY and CDR2 is SAAADI in the germline V gene. In DNA form, the CDR3 reads TGCGCCAGCAGTGAACAGGGGGCTGGAAATGAGCAGTTCTTC. Translation: CASSEQGAGNEQFF.

V is TRBV5-1 and J is TRBJ2-3, with TRBD1 identical over 7 bases. The ends lost 2 bases at V and 0 bases at J; junction bases unmatched: 6. This CDR3 is 16 amino acids long. Germline-derived CDR1 and CDR2 are SGHRS and YFSETQ. CDR3 in amino acids: CASSLGQDRSTDTQYF. The CDR3 DNA reads as TGCGCCAGCAGCTTAGGACAGGATAGGAGCACAGATACGCAGTATTTT.

The chain is built from TRBV30 and TRBJ1-2, with D uncertain. Germline-derived CDR1 and CDR2 are GTSNPN and SVGIG (reference sequence). The length of the CDR3 is 12 residues. Trimming took off 1 base at V and 7 bases at J, with 10 bases between the two ends. CDR3 amino acids: CAWSAAGGGYTF. CDR3 DNA sequence: TGTGCCTGGAGTGCGGCAGGTGGTGGCTACACCTTC. Using reference TRBV30 and TRBJ1-2 for the parts outside the CDR3, the full variable domain is SQTIHQWPATLVQPVGSPLSLECTVEGTSNPNLYWYRQAAGRGLQLLFYSVGIGQISSEVPQNLSASRPQDRQFILSSKKLLLSDSGFYLCAWSAAGGGYTFGSGTRLTVV.

The rearrangement links TRBV5-1 to TRBJ1-1; D is ambiguous. V was trimmed by 2 bases and J by 1 base, leaving 12 bases between them. Germline V gene lookup returns CDR1 SGHRS and CDR2 YFSETQ. The CDR3 is 15 amino acids. In DNA form, the CDR3 reads TGCGCCAGCAGCTTCAAAAGCGATCCGAACACTGAAGCTTTCTTT. Protein sequence: CASSFKSDPNTEAFF. The variable domain in full, completed from reference TRBV5-1 and TRBJ1-1, reads KAGVTQTPRYLIKTRGQQVTLSCSPISGHRSVSWYQQTPGQGLQFLFEYFSETQRNKGNFPGRFSGRQFSNSRSEMNVSTLELGDSALYLCASSFKSDPNTEAFFGQGTRLTVV.

The gene calls are TRBV7-9 and TRBJ1-2, with D possibly being TRBD1 (6 bases). Germline assignment: CDR1 SEHNR and CDR2 FQNEAQ (reference sequence). With 1 base removed from V and 4 bases from J, the gap between germline ends came to 10 bases. This CDR3 contains 14 residues. DNA for the CDR3: TGTGCCAGCAGCTTAGGACAGGTCTCCTATGGCTACACCTTC. Protein: CASSLGQVSYGYTF.

The J gene is TRBJ2-5, the V gene TRBV29-1; D perhaps matches TRBD2 (5 bases). V lost 6 bases and J lost 5, with 16 bases in between. This CDR3 region has 13 residues. Germline V gene data show CDR1 as SQVTM and CDR2 as ANQGSEA. Here the CDR3 reads CSVLREDKETQYF. Here the CDR3 DNA reads TGCAGCGTCCTGAGGGAAGATAAGGAGACCCAGTACTTC.

The V and J genes are TRBV10-2 and TRBJ2-3, with D tentatively TRBD1 (5 bases). V was pared by 7 bases and J by 4 bases, with 15 bases between. The CDR3 spans 14 residues. Germline assignment: CDR1 WSHSY and CDR2 SAAADI. CDR3 coding DNA: TGCGCCAGCAAGACTGCCCCCAGGGCAGATACGCAGTATTTT. It is translated as CASKTAPRADTQYF.

This clone was counted only a few times. The chain carries TRBV9 and TRBJ1-5; TRBD1 is a possible D gene (6 bases). Germline V gene sequence: CDR1 SGDLS, CDR2 YYNGEE. V was cut by 3 bases and J by 2 bases, with 12 bases left in between. The CDR3 loop spans 15 amino acids. The chain's CDR3 is CASSAGQWGNQPQHF. Here the CDR3 DNA reads TGTGCCAGCAGCGCGGGACAATGGGGCAATCAGCCCCAGCATTTT.